The rows below give T cell receptor beta chains drawn from one sample of a study of regulatory T cells in long-lasting Graves disease. TCRdb itself ran the multiplex PCR reads through MiXCR, one entry per CDR3 protein. This table has roughly 700,000 distinct CDR3 sequences, approximately 31% appearing once. The sample in question was peripheral blood mononuclear cells (PBMCs), obtained when the disease was refractory, from a patient treated with antithyroid drugs. These receptors all come from a female donor with Graves disease. Both conserved end residues are part of each CDR3. D genes are given only for firm matches. Size is omitted from some rows. Given values are once, few, many or a class for expanded clones.

d_gene: TRBD1; abundance: -; v_gene: TRBV30; j_gene: TRBJ1-2; CDR3aa: CAWRGGQGTLGYGYTF; CDR3nt: TGTGCCTGGAGAGGGGGACAGGGAACGTTGGGCTATGGCTACACCTTC
d_gene: -; abundance: few; v_gene: TRBV4-1; j_gene: TRBJ1-4; CDR3aa: CASSQPGTAEKLFF; CDR3nt: TGCGCCAGCAGCCAGCCCGGGACGGCAGAAAAACTGTTTTTT
d_gene: -; abundance: -; v_gene: TRBV7-7; j_gene: TRBJ1-3; CDR3aa: CASSSGTPEAGNTIYF; CDR3nt: TGTGCTAGCAGCTCTGGGACACCGGAGGCTGGAAACACCATATATTTT
d_gene: -; abundance: few; v_gene: TRBV11-2; j_gene: TRBJ2-7; CDR3aa: CASSDRPHNRSSPYEQYF; CDR3nt: TGTGCCAGCAGCGACCGGCCCCACAACAGGTCTTCGCCCTACGAGCAGTACTTC
d_gene: -; abundance: few; v_gene: TRBV10-3; j_gene: TRBJ2-5; CDR3aa: CAIARGQETQYF; CDR3nt: TGTGCCATCGCGAGGGGCCAAGAGACCCAGTACTTC
d_gene: -; abundance: few; v_gene: TRBV30; j_gene: TRBJ1-5; CDR3aa: CAWARGEQPQHF; CDR3nt: TGTGCCTGGGCAAGAGGAGAACAGCCCCAGCATTTT
d_gene: -; abundance: -; v_gene: TRBV5-1; j_gene: TRBJ1-1; CDR3aa: CASSHLTRNTEAFF; CDR3nt: TGCGCCAGCAGCCACCTTACACGGAACACTGAAGCTTTCTTT
d_gene: -; abundance: -; v_gene: TRBV7-9; j_gene: TRBJ1-4; CDR3aa: CASSSGLVEKLFF; CDR3nt: TGTGCCAGCAGCTCAGGGTTGGTTGAAAAACTGTTTTTT
d_gene: -; abundance: many; v_gene: TRBV7-2; j_gene: TRBJ2-5; CDR3aa: CASSRSAQTQYF; CDR3nt: TGTGCCAGCAGCCGATCTGCGCAGACCCAGTACTTC
d_gene: -; abundance: few; v_gene: TRBV5-1; j_gene: TRBJ1-2; CDR3aa: CASSTEGGFYGYTF; CDR3nt: TGTGCCAGCAGCACAGAAGGGGGATTCTATGGCTACACCTTC
d_gene: -; abundance: -; v_gene: TRBV18; j_gene: TRBJ2-5; CDR3aa: CASSPPPMQETQYF; CDR3nt: TGTGCCAGCTCACCACCGCCGATGCAAGAGACCCAGTACTTC
d_gene: -; abundance: few; v_gene: TRBV20-1; j_gene: TRBJ1-1; CDR3aa: CSATGRGIPEAFF; CDR3nt: TGCAGTGCTACGGGGCGCGGGATCCCTGAAGCTTTCTTT
d_gene: TRBD1; abundance: many; v_gene: TRBV29-1; j_gene: TRBJ2-5; CDR3aa: CSVVPPDRAQETQYF; CDR3nt: TGCAGCGTTGTTCCCCCCGACAGGGCACAAGAGACCCAGTACTTC
d_gene: TRBD2; abundance: -; v_gene: TRBV13; j_gene: TRBJ2-3; CDR3aa: CASSLRGSASTDTQYF; CDR3nt: TGTGCCAGCAGCTTACGCGGGAGCGCTAGCACAGATACGCAGTATTTT
d_gene: TRBD2; abundance: -; v_gene: TRBV25-1; j_gene: TRBJ2-5; CDR3aa: CASSETSGILETQYF; CDR3nt: TGTGCCAGCAGTGAAACTAGCGGGATTTTGGAGACCCAGTACTTC
d_gene: -; abundance: -; v_gene: TRBV19; j_gene: TRBJ2-7; CDR3aa: CASSMSIGASYEQYF; CDR3nt: TGTGCCAGTAGTATGAGTATCGGCGCCTCCTACGAGCAGTACTTC
d_gene: -; abundance: many; v_gene: TRBV2; j_gene: TRBJ2-5; CDR3aa: CASSKSWDILQETQYF; CDR3nt: TGTGCCAGCAGTAAGAGTTGGGACATTCTACAAGAGACCCAGTACTTC
d_gene: TRBD2; abundance: -; v_gene: TRBV27; j_gene: TRBJ2-7; CDR3aa: CASSLSSSGGSYEQYF; CDR3nt: TGTGCCAGCAGTTTATCTTCTAGCGGGGGCTCCTACGAGCAGTACTTC
d_gene: TRBD2; abundance: -; v_gene: TRBV4-2; j_gene: TRBJ2-5; CDR3aa: CASSQELAGLETQYF; CDR3nt: TGTGCCAGCAGCCAAGAACTAGCGGGTTTGGAGACCCAGTACTTC
d_gene: -; abundance: -; v_gene: TRBV2; j_gene: TRBJ1-5; CDR3aa: CASSEAGAGASNQPQHF; CDR3nt: TGTGCCAGCAGTGAAGCGGGGGCAGGGGCATCCAATCAGCCCCAGCATTTT
d_gene: -; abundance: -; v_gene: TRBV20-1; j_gene: TRBJ1-3; CDR3aa: CSASIDSGNTIYF; CDR3nt: TGCAGTGCTTCCATCGACTCTGGAAACACCATATATTTT
d_gene: TRBD2; abundance: -; v_gene: TRBV20-1; j_gene: TRBJ2-7; CDR3aa: CSARGGDEQYF; CDR3nt: TGCAGTGCTAGGGGGGGGGACGAGCAGTACTTC
d_gene: -; abundance: -; v_gene: TRBV10-3; j_gene: TRBJ1-1; CDR3aa: CAISVRGRQNTEAFF; CDR3nt: TGTGCCATCAGTGTTCGCGGCCGTCAGAACACTGAAGCTTTCTTT
d_gene: -; abundance: many; v_gene: TRBV15; j_gene: TRBJ1-1; CDR3aa: CATSRSPGNTEAFF; CDR3nt: TGTGCCACCAGCAGAAGTCCGGGGAACACTGAAGCTTTCTTT
d_gene: TRBD2; abundance: few; v_gene: TRBV6-6; j_gene: TRBJ2-2; CDR3aa: CASSYSAGTSGRNTGELFF; CDR3nt: TGTGCCAGCAGTTACTCGGCCGGGACTAGCGGGAGAAACACCGGGGAGCTGTTTTTT
d_gene: -; abundance: many; v_gene: TRBV28; j_gene: TRBJ1-2; CDR3aa: CASSLPGIGYTF; CDR3nt: TGTGCCAGCAGTTTGCCAGGGATAGGCTACACCTTC
d_gene: -; abundance: -; v_gene: TRBV12-3/TRBV12-4; j_gene: TRBJ1-4; CDR3aa: CASSQRHLNEKLFF; CDR3nt: TGTGCCAGCAGCCAACGACACCTTAATGAAAAACTGTTTTTT
d_gene: -; abundance: few; v_gene: TRBV12-3/TRBV12-4; j_gene: TRBJ2-2; CDR3aa: CASSSWQALYTGELFF; CDR3nt: TGTGCCAGCAGTTCTTGGCAGGCCCTTTACACCGGGGAGCTGTTTTTT
d_gene: -; abundance: -; v_gene: TRBV19; j_gene: TRBJ1-2; CDR3aa: CASSMGLNYGYTF; CDR3nt: TGTGCCAGTAGTATGGGACTTAACTATGGCTACACCTTC
d_gene: -; abundance: many; v_gene: TRBV15; j_gene: TRBJ1-2; CDR3aa: CATSAAGDRYYGYTF; CDR3nt: TGTGCCACCAGCGCTGCCGGAGACAGGTACTATGGCTACACCTTC
d_gene: -; abundance: few; v_gene: TRBV20-1; j_gene: TRBJ1-5; CDR3aa: CSANSQSYSNQPQHF; CDR3nt: TGCAGTGCTAATTCCCAGAGTTATAGCAATCAGCCCCAGCATTTT